This T cell receptor beta chain derives from a study of patients and donors after allogeneic stem cell transplantation. TCRdb re-called the RT-PCR reads through MiXCR, storing one row per CDR3 protein. Of roughly 26,000 distinct CDR3 sequences in the sample, over 7% are singletons; the top ten hold approximately 48%. The length of the CDR3 is 15 residues. This clonotype has more than one count but fewer than ten. The source is a human donor who was either an allogeneic HSCT recipient or a stem cell or donor lymphocyte infusion donor (not recorded which). It is not recorded whose cells these are; they may come from a transplant donor. The chain recombines TRBV21-1 with TRBJ1-6. TRBV21-1 is marked as a pseudogene. Material for sequencing was blood, either unsorted or a sorted T cell fraction (not recorded which). CDR3 loop: CASSKVWGTNSPLHF. CDR3 in DNA: TGTGCCAGCAGCAAAGTTTGGGGTACCAATTCACCCCTCCACTTT.